The 15 T cell receptor beta chains listed next were all sequenced from one sample in a study of vaccination effects on CD4 cells after COVID-19. These receptors have no identified antigens. Viral peptide pool expansion of antigen-specific CD4+ T cells preceded sequencing in the ViraFEST assay. On day 10 of culture, CD4+ T cells were separated out. Previously uninfected by SARS-CoV-2, the vaccine recipients also showed negative nucleocapsid antibodies. Some clones are missing from TCRdb's copy, which holds only in-frame ones; the method was immunoSEQ multiplex PCR. The table records roughly 60,000 clones, roughly 70% of them present only once. The sample consisted of CD4+ T cells from PBMCs cultured with SARS-CoV-2 spike peptides, taken before COVID-19 vaccination. Receptors originate from a human donor who received a COVID-19 vaccine.

The V gene is TRBV19, the J gene TRBJ1-2, with 7 bases matching TRBD1. Germline CDR1 and CDR2: LNHDA and SQIVND (reference sequence). The V segment lost 3 bases and the J segment 4 bases; nucleotides outside the gene matches: 11. The CDR3 is made up of 16 amino acids. The CDR3 region is CASSMGDSQASYGYTF. In nucleotides, the CDR3 is TGTGCCAGTAGTATGGGGGACAGTCAGGCCTCCTATGGCTACACCTTC.

This clone was recorded only once. The chain combines TRBV7-9 with TRBJ1-6; D is ambiguous. Trimming shortened V by 0 bases and J by 14 bases, and 14 bases separated the two germline ends. This CDR3 region has 14 residues. Germline values: CDR1 SEHNR, CDR2 FQNEAQ (reference sequence). CDR3 protein: CASSLAVGEGSLHF. Written as DNA, the CDR3 is TGTGCCAGCAGCTTAGCGGTGGGTGAAGGGTCCCTCCACTTT.

This clone was seen a handful of times. V is TRBV14 and J is TRBJ1-4; weak D call: TRBD1 (6 bases). Looked up from germline, CDR1 is SGHDN and CDR2 is FVKESK. Trimming took off 1 base at V and 8 bases at J, with 14 bases between the two ends. This CDR3 is built from 15 residues. The CDR3 loop is CASSQVGGTKEKLFF. The CDR3 nucleotides read TGTGCCAGCAGCCAAGTAGGGGGTACGAAGGAAAAACTGTTTTTT. Full variable domain (missing parts from reference TRBV14 and TRBJ1-4): EAGVTQFPSHSVIEKGQTVTLRCDPISGHDNLYWYRRVMGKEIKFLLHFVKESKQDESGMPNNRFLAERTGGTYSTLKVQPAELEDSGVYFCASSQVGGTKEKLFFGSGTQLSVL.

The CDR3 sequence is CSASSGRPDTDTQYF. CDR3 nucleotides: TGCAGTGCTAGTAGCGGGAGGCCTGACACAGATACGCAGTATTTT. The chain carries TRBV20-1 and TRBJ2-3; 10 bases are a match to TRBD2. Germline values: CDR1 DFQATT, CDR2 SNEGSKA (reference sequence). With V trimmed by 3 bases and J by 2 bases, 5 bases remained unmatched. The CDR3 totals 15 residues.

V is TRBV6-1 and J is TRBJ1-1; D gene uncertain. This CDR3 has 14 amino acids. Looked up from germline, CDR1 is MNHNS and CDR2 is SASEGT. Trimming removed 3 bases from V and 0 bases from J, with 8 bases in between. As DNA, the CDR3 is TGTGCCAGCAGTGACAGATGGATGAACACTGAAGCTTTCTTT. Translating it yields CASSDRWMNTEAFF.

This chain links TRBV5-1 with TRBJ2-5; 7 bases line up with TRBD1. Losses at the gene ends were 0 bases for V and 4 bases for J; bases not matched to a gene: 9. The CDR3 totals 16 residues. Per germline, CDR1 SGHRS and CDR2 YFSETQ. CDR3 coding DNA: TGCGCCAGCAGCTTGGGGGGCCGGACAGGCCCAGAGACCCAGTACTTC. Translating gives CASSLGGRTGPETQYF.

The chain carries TRBV6-5 and TRBJ2-7; D is ambiguous. V lost 6 bases and J 2 bases, leaving 14 bases between the germline ends. The CDR3 is made up of 14 amino acids. Germline CDR1 is MNHEY and CDR2 is SVGAGI. The CDR3 is CASSRTRRAYEQYF. The DNA for the CDR3 is TGTGCCAGCAGCCGTACAAGAAGGGCCTACGAGCAGTACTTC.

The genes are TRBV9 and TRBJ2-1, with a weak D call TRBD1 (5 bases). The germline V gene encodes CDR1 SGDLS and CDR2 YYNGEE. CDR3 size: 17 residues. The V and J ends lost 0 bases and 5 bases respectively, with 18 bases between them. The CDR3 protein is CASSVGAWGGGNNEQFF. The CDR3 DNA reads TGTGCCAGCAGCGTAGGAGCTTGGGGCGGTGGGAACAATGAGCAGTTCTTC. Complete variable domain (other parts from reference TRBV9 and TRBJ2-1): DSGVTQTPKHLITATGQRVTLRCSPRSGDLSVYWYQQSLDQGLQFLIQYYNGEERAKGNILERFSAQQFPDLHSELNLSSLELGDSALYFCASSVGAWGGGNNEQFFGPGTRLTVL.

This clone was seen a few times. V is TRBV27 and J is TRBJ2-2, with 8 bases fitting TRBD1. The CDR3 covers 14 residues. In germline, CDR1 is MNHEY, CDR2 SMNVEV (reference sequence). V lost 7 bases to trimming and J lost 7 bases; unmatched junction nucleotides: 8. CDR3 nucleotide sequence: TGTGCCAGCACGGTCACAGGGGGTTACGGGGAGCTGTTTTTT. Translation: CASTVTGGYGELFF.

This chain connects TRBV18 to TRBJ1-5, with D tentatively TRBD1 (5 bases). Germline CDR1 reads KGHSH; CDR2 reads LQKENI. Trimming removed 0 bases at V and 2 bases at J, with 14 bases between. The CDR3 has 17 amino acids. CDR3 nucleotides: TGTGCCAGCTCACCACCGGGGGGGTCGCGGGGCAATCAGCCCCAGCATTTT. This codes for CASSPPGGSRGNQPQHF.

V gene TRBV5-4 combines with J gene TRBJ2-6; no firm D call. Deletions cut 4 bases from V and 0 bases from J, with 5 bases between. CDR1 and CDR2 (germline): SGHNT, YYREEE (reference sequence). The CDR3 contains 14 residues. This chain's CDR3 is CASSPNSGANVLTF. The CDR3 nucleotides are TGTGCCAGCAGCCCCAACTCTGGGGCCAACGTCCTGACTTTC.

The chain combines TRBV4-1 with TRBJ1-2; D might be TRBD1 (6 bases). V shed 4 bases and J shed 7 bases, with 16 bases lying between them. CDR1 is MGHRA and CDR2 is YSYEKL in the germline V gene. This CDR3 has 14 residues. The CDR3 loop reads CASSPTGLSGGYTF. For the CDR3, the DNA is TGCGCCAGCAGCCCAACAGGGCTAAGCGGTGGCTACACCTTC.

V and J are TRBV29-1 and TRBJ2-7, with a weak D call TRBD1 (6 bases). The CDR3 totals 12 residues. The V and J ends lost 7 bases and 4 bases respectively, with 14 bases between them. The germline V gene encodes CDR1 SQVTM and CDR2 ANQGSEA. Written as DNA, the CDR3 is TGCAGCGCCGCCCACAGGGCGTACGAGCAGTACTTC. Translation: CSAAHRAYEQYF.

The V and J genes are TRBV18 and TRBJ2-5, with 11 bases lining up with TRBD2. The CDR3 sequence is 15 residues long. V trimming: 3 bases; J trimming: 3 bases; junction bases outside the gene matches: 3. The germline CDR1 and CDR2 sequences are KGHSH and LQKENI. The CDR3 loop is CASSPVAGGEETQYF. DNA for the CDR3: TGTGCCAGCTCACCCGTAGCGGGAGGGGAAGAGACCCAGTACTTC.

V is TRBV18 and J is TRBJ1-2; TRBD1 might be the D (5 bases). The CDR3 covers 14 residues. V was shortened by 4 bases and J by 4 bases, with 13 bases between the two germline ends. Germline CDR1 KGHSH, CDR2 LQKENI. The CDR3 region is CASSRGDSTYGYTF. CDR3 nucleotides: TGTGCCAGCTCACGGGGGGATTCGACCTATGGCTACACCTTC.